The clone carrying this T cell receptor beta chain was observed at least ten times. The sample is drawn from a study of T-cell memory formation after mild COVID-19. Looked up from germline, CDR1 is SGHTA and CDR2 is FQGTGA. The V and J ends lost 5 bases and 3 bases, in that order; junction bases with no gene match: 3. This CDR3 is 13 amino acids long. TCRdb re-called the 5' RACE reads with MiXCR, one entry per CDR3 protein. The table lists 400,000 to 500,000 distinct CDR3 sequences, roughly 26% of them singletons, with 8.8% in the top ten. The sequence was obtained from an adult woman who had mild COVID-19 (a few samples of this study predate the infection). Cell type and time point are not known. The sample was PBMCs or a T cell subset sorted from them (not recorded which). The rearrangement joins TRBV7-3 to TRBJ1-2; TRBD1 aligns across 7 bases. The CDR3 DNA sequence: TGTGCCAGCAGCGGACAGGTGGACTATGGCTACACCTTC. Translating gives CASSGQVDYGYTF.